Detailed here is one T cell receptor beta chain. Germline V gene sequence: CDR1 SGHRS, CDR2 YFSETQ. The CDR3 is 18 residues long. V shed 0 bases and J shed 0 bases, with 13 bases lying between them. Method: immunoSEQ multiplex PCR; TCRdb's copy keeps in-frame clones and lacks some. The repertoire holds a few hundred thousand clones, 90% seen once, with 0.6% to 0.7% in the top ten. This record belongs to a study of blood T cell repertoires in COVID-19. Study-level background: Material from acute and convalescent COVID-19 was sourced from the United States, Italy and Spain.

V gene TRBV5-1 combines with J gene TRBJ2-6, with D perhaps matching TRBD2 (5 bases). Material: PBMCs or T cells enriched from blood (not recorded which). The origin of this receptor is a man aged 18 to 29 who had recovered from COVID-19. The chain's CDR3 is CASSLGGPGSSGANVLTF. CDR3 nucleotides: TGCGCCAGCAGCTTGGGAGGACCGGGGAGCTCTGGGGCCAACGTCCTGACTTTC.